In this sample, the clone carrying this T cell receptor beta chain turned up once. Its matching antigen is unknown. The data were obtained in a study of T-cell reconstitution after alpha-beta-depleted transplantation in children. Trimming cost V 1 base and J 4 bases, with 7 bases left between them. CDR3 length equals 14 residues. Germline V CDR1 and CDR2: SGHAT, FQDESV (reference sequence). Using unique molecular identifiers, the investigators prepared the TCRbeta library. TCRdb analysed the PCR reads with MiXCR anew, one entry per CDR3 protein. The top ten clones hold about 41% of a sample with 300,000 to 400,000 distinct CDR3 sequences, 15% to 20% of them seen once. General study findings and limits: After transplant, high TCRbeta diversity at day 60 in some patients arose from surviving recipient T cells and thymic progenitors. By about two months after transplant, alpha-beta T cells reportedly arose from several hundred graft clones that had expanded.

The receptor was isolated from a male patient between 2 and 10 years old who had a stem cell transplant for acute lymphoblastic leukemia, so the T cells may come from the graft donor. The specimen was PBMCs, mostly from graft donor cells, collected 360 days after TCRalphabeta/CD19-depleted stem cell transplant. The chain couples TRBV11-1 to TRBJ2-2; no clear D. The CDR3 sequence is CASSLGESTGELFF. The CDR3 DNA sequence: TGTGCCAGCAGCTTAGGCGAGAGCACCGGGGAGCTGTTTTTT.